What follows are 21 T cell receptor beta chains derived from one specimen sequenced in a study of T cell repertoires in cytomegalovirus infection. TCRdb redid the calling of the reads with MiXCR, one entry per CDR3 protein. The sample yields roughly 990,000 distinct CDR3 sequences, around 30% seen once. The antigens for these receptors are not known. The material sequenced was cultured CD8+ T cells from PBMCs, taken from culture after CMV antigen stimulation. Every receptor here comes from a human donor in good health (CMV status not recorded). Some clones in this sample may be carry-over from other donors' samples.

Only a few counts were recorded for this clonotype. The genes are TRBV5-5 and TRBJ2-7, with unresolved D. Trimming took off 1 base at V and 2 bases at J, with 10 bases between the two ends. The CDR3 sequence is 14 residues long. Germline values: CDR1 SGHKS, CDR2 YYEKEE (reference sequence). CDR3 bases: TGTGCCAGCAGCTTGCCATACAAACCCTACGAGCAGTACTTC. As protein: CASSLPYKPYEQYF.

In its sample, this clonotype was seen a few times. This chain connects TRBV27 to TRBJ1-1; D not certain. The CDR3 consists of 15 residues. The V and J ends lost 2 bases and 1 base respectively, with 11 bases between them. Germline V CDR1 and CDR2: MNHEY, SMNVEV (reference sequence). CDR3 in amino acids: CASSLIQRSNTEAFF. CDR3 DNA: TGTGCCAGCAGTTTAATCCAGAGATCGAACACTGAAGCTTTCTTT.

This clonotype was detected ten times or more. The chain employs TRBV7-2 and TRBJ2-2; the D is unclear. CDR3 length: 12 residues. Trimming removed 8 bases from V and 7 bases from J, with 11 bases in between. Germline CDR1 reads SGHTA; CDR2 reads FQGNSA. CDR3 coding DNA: TGTGCCAGCCCCTTTGGGGTCGGGGAGCTGTTTTTT. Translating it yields CASPFGVGELFF.

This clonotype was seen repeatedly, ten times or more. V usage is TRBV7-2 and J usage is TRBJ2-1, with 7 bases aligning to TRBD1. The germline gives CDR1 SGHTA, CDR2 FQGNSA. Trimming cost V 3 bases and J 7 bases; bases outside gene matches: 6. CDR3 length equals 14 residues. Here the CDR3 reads CASSFQGVSNEQFF. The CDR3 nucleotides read TGTGCCAGCAGCTTCCAGGGGGTTTCAAATGAGCAGTTCTTC.

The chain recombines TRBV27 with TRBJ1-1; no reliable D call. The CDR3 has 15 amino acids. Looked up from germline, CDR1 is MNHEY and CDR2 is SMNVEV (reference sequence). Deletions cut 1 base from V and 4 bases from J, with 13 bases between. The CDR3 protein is CASSLYWAGSTEAFF. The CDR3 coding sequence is TGTGCCAGCAGTTTATATTGGGCAGGAAGCACTGAAGCTTTCTTT.

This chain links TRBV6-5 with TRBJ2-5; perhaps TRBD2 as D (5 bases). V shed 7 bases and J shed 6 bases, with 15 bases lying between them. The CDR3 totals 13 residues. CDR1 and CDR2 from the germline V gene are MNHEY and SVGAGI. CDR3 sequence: CASTRGSTQTQYF. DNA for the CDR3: TGTGCCAGCACCCGGGGTAGCACCCAGACCCAGTACTTC.

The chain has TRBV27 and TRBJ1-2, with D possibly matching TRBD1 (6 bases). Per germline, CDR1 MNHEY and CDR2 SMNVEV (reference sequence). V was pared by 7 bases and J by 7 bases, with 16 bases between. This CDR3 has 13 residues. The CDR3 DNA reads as TGTGCCAGCAAAGGGGGACCTCGCGGTGGCTACACCTTC. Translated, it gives CASKGGPRGGYTF.

The CDR3 here is CASSTTGGHNEQFF. The CDR3 coding sequence is TGTGCCAGCAGTACCACCGGGGGACACAATGAGCAGTTCTTC. The rearrangement joins TRBV12-3 or TRBV12-4 to TRBJ2-1; possibly TRBD2 for D (6 bases). CDR3 length: 14 amino acids. V lost 5 bases to trimming and J lost 5 bases, with 13 bases between them.

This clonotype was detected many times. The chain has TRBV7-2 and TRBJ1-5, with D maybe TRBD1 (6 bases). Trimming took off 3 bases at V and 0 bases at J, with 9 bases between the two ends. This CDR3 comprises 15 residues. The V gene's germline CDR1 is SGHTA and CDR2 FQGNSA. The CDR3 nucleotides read TGTGCCAGCAGCTTTAGGGGACATAGCAATCAGCCCCAGCATTTT. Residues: CASSFRGHSNQPQHF.

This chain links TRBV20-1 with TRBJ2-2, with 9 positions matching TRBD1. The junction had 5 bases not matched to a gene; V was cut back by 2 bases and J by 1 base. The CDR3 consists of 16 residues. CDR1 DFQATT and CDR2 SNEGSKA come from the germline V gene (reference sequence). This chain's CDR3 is CSARPDRGKNTGELFF. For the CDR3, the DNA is TGCAGTGCTAGACCAGACAGGGGGAAGAACACCGGGGAGCTGTTTTTT.

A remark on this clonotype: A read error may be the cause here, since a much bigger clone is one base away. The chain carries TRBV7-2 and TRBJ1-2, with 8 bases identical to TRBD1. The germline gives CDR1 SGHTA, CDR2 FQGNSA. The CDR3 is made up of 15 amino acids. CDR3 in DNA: TGTGCCAGCAGCTTCGACGGACAGGGCGGCTATGGCTGCACCTTC. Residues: CASSFDGQGGYGCTF.

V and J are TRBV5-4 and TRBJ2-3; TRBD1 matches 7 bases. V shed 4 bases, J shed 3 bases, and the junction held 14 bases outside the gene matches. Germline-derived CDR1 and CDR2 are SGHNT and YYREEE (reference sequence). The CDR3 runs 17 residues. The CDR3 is CASSAGPGTVTTDTQYF. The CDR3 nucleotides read TGTGCCAGCAGCGCAGGGCCCGGGACAGTTACTACAGATACGCAGTATTTT.

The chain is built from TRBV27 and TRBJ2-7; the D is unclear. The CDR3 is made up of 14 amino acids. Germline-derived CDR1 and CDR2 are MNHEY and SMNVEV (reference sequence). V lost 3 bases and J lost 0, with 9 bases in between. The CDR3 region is CASSFSGNSYEQYF. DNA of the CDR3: TGTGCCAGCAGTTTTAGTGGGAACTCCTACGAGCAGTACTTC.

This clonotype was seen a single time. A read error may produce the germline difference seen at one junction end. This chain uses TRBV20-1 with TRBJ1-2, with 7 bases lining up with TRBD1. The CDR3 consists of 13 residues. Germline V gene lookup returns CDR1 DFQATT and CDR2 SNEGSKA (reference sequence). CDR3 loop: CSTRDQGGDGYTF. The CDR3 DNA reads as TGCAGTACTAGAGATCAGGGGGGAGATGGCTACACCTTC.

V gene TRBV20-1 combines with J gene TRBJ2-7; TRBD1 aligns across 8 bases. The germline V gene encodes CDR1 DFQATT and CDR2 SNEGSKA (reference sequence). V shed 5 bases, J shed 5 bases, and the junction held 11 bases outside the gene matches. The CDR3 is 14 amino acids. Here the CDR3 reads CSAGGGRGRDEQYF. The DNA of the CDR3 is TGCAGTGCTGGGGGTGGCAGGGGGCGAGACGAGCAGTACTTC.

The CDR3 bases are TGTGCCAGCAGCCCATACTTGACAACAGGGGTCTCTAGCACAGATACGCAGTATTTT. Protein: CASSPYLTTGVSSTDTQYF. J is TRBJ2-3 and V is TRBV9, with 7 bases aligning to TRBD1. V lost 4 bases and J lost 0; bases outside the gene matches: 17. The CDR3 runs to 19 residues. Germline V gene data show CDR1 as SGDLS and CDR2 as YYNGEE.

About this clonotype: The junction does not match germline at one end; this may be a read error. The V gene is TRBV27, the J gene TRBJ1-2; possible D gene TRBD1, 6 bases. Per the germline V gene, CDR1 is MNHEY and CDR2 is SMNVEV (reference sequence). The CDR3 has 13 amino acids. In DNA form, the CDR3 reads TGTGCCAGCAGTCGGGGGCTTGGCTATGGCTACATCTTC. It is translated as CASSRGLGYGYIF.

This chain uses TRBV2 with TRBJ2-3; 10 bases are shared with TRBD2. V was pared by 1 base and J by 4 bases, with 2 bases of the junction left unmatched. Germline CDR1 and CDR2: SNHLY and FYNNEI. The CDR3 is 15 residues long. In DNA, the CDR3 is TGTGCCAGCAGTGAAGAACTAGCGGGGTCAGATACGCAGTATTTT. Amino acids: CASSEELAGSDTQYF.

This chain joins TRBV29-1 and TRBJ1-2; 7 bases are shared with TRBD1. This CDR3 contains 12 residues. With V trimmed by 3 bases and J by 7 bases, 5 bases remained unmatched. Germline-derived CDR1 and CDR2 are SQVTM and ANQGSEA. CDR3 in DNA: TGCAGCGTTGATGGGCAGGGGGGTGGCTACACCTTC. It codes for CSVDGQGGGYTF.

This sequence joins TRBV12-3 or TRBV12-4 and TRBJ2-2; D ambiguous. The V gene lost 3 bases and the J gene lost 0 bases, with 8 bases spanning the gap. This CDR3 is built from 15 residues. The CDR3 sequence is CASSFNSANTGELFF. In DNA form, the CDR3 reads TGTGCCAGCAGTTTTAACAGCGCGAACACCGGGGAGCTGTTTTTT.

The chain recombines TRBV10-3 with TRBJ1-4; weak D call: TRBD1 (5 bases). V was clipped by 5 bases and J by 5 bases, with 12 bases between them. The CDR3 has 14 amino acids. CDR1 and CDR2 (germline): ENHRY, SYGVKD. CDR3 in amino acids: CAISPGRINEKLFF. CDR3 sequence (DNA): TGTGCCATCAGTCCGGGACGGATAAATGAAAAACTGTTTTTT.